The sequence of this T cell receptor beta chain was determined in a study of blood T cell repertoires in COVID-19. Study-wide background: COVID-19 samples collected from the United States, Italy and Spain covered acute and convalescent phases. PBMCs, B-cell-depleted T cells, or T cells were the source of the cDNA or gDNA that made up the material.

Per the authors' pipeline: Using reference gene primer amplification, nucleated cell counts were estimated. The assay was immunoSEQ multiplex PCR, and TCRdb's table has in-frame clones only and misses some. That table is the source of V, J and clone size, and D and trimming were worked out from the DNA. The table has approximately 33,000 clones, around nine tenths seen once. Looked up from germline, CDR1 is SGHNT and CDR2 is YYREEE (reference sequence). There are 14 residues in the CDR3. V lost 6 bases and J 8 bases, leaving 20 bases between the germline ends. The chain uses TRBV5-4 and TRBJ2-5; D perhaps matches TRBD2 (5 bases). Sequencing was carried out using peripheral blood. The sequence came from a man aged 65 to 79 with acute or convalescent COVID-19. The CDR3 DNA is TGTGCCAGCACCATTGGAGGAGACCGAAACACCCAGTACTTC. This codes for CASTIGGDRNTQYF.